The 24 T cell receptor beta chains in this list originate from one sample, sequenced in a study of blood T cell repertoires in COVID-19. Sequenced by immunoSEQ multiplex PCR; TCRdb stores in-frame clones only, minus some. This table holds tens of thousands of clones, approximately 86% found once. Sequenced material: peripheral blood. These receptors were obtained from a man aged 45-65 years with active or convalescent COVID-19.

The chain uses TRBV5-1 and TRBJ1-1, with D tentatively TRBD1 (5 bases). The CDR3 spans 15 residues. The germline V gene encodes CDR1 SGHRS and CDR2 YFSETQ. Trimming removed 3 bases from V and 2 bases from J, with 14 bases in between. The DNA of the CDR3 is TGCGCCAGCAGCTCGGGCGACAGAGCAAACACTGAAGCTTTCTTT. Its protein is CASSSGDRANTEAFF.

V usage is TRBV6-5 and J usage is TRBJ1-4, with TRBD1 as a possible D gene (6 bases). Germline assignment: CDR1 MNHEY and CDR2 SVGAGI. Trimming took 6 bases from V and 4 from J, leaving 12 bases between them. The CDR3 has 14 residues. CDR3 in amino acids: CASRTGTNNEKLFF. The CDR3 region has the DNA TGTGCCAGCAGGACCGGGACAAATAATGAAAAACTGTTTTTT.

The V call is TRBV7-2, the J call TRBJ1-1; TRBD1 matches 10 bases. With V trimmed by 5 bases and J by 11 bases, 5 bases remained unmatched. This CDR3 has 12 residues. CDR1 SGHTA and CDR2 FQGNSA come from the germline V gene. This CDR3 reads CASSQDRGLAFF. The CDR3 nucleotides read TGTGCCAGCAGCCAAGACAGGGGGCTGGCTTTCTTT.

The chain recombines TRBV19 with TRBJ2-5; 11 bases align to TRBD1. The CDR3 spans 14 residues. Trimming removed 10 bases from V and 5 bases from J; junction bases left unmatched: 9. From germline, CDR1 is LNHDA and CDR2 SQIVND (reference sequence). The CDR3 DNA follows: TGTGCCACTTCCGGGACAGGGGGAGTGGAGACCCAGTACTTC. It yields the protein CATSGTGGVETQYF.

This clone was counted a single time. This chain connects TRBV18 to TRBJ2-7, with D possibly being TRBD1 (6 bases). The germline V gene encodes CDR1 KGHSH and CDR2 LQKENI. The CDR3 has 14 amino acids. With 2 bases removed from V and 5 bases from J, the gap between germline ends came to 13 bases. The CDR3 DNA reads as TGTGCCAGCTCACCAGAGGGGGAAATGCACGAGCAGTACGTC. It is translated as CASSPEGEMHEQYV.

V and J are TRBV24-1 and TRBJ2-2; perhaps TRBD1 as D (6 bases). Germline V gene data show CDR1 as KGHDR and CDR2 as SFDVKD. There are 13 residues in the CDR3. V was pared by 9 bases and J by 2 bases, with 9 bases between. The CDR3 DNA follows: TGTGCCACCGGGACACCCAACACCGGGGAGCTGTTTTTT. Its translation is CATGTPNTGELFF.

The genes are TRBV28 and TRBJ2-7; TRBD1 matches 7 bases. CDR3 length: 15 amino acids. Trimming took 1 base from V and 2 from J; bases not matched to a gene: 5. The germline CDR1 and CDR2 sequences are MDHEN and SYDVKM. The DNA of the CDR3 is TGTGCCAGCAGTTTATTTAGGGGGCCCCCCTACGAGCAGTACTTC. Protein sequence: CASSLFRGPPYEQYF.

The genes are TRBV7-2 and TRBJ2-1; D gene uncertain. The CDR3 loop spans 15 amino acids. Germline CDR1 is SGHTA and CDR2 is FQGNSA. The V end was cut by 5 bases, the J end by 0 bases, with 11 bases between. CDR3 residues: CASSKGGRSYNEQFF. CDR3 in DNA: TGTGCCAGCAGCAAAGGCGGCCGCTCCTACAATGAGCAGTTCTTC.

This clone was seen only once. The same CDR3 can be traced to other DNA sequences in this sample. The chain couples TRBV24-1 to TRBJ2-5, with D hard to call. Per the germline V gene, CDR1 is KGHDR and CDR2 is SFDVKD. Trimming shortened V by 1 base and J by 4 bases, and 6 bases separated the two germline ends. The CDR3 totals 13 residues. CDR3 nucleotide sequence: TGTGCCACCAGTGATTTATCCGGAGAGACCCAGTACTTC. Translation gives CATSDLSGETQYF.

On this clone: The junction departs from germline at one end; a sequencing error may be responsible. The gene calls are TRBV6-5 and TRBJ1-6; 7 bases agree with TRBD1. Germline CDR1 is MNHEY and CDR2 is SVGAGI. The CDR3 runs to 15 residues. CDR3 sequence (DNA): TGTGCCAGCAGTGACTCCTCAGGGGGAAATTCACCCCTCCACTTT. It specifies CASSDSSGGNSPLHF.

This chain connects TRBV19 to TRBJ2-3, with TRBD2 matching 7 bases. V shed 3 bases and J 3 bases; nucleotides not matched to a gene: 6. The CDR3 consists of 15 residues. In germline, CDR1 is LNHDA, CDR2 SQIVND (reference sequence). The CDR3 is CASSIGGFGTDTQYF. In DNA form, the CDR3 reads TGTGCCAGTAGTATCGGGGGGTTTGGGACAGATACGCAGTATTTT.

The chain employs TRBV7-2 and TRBJ2-3; D may be TRBD2 (6 bases). This CDR3 comprises 17 residues. Looked up from germline, CDR1 is SGHTA and CDR2 is FQGNSA. V was cut by 5 bases and J by 1 base, with 19 bases left in between. The CDR3: CASSALGVASGTDTQYF. CDR3 coding DNA: TGTGCCAGCAGCGCTTTGGGGGTTGCTAGCGGCACAGATACGCAGTATTTT.

This clone was seen just once. This chain joins TRBV29-1 and TRBJ1-5, with D perhaps TRBD1 (6 bases). Germline CDR1 and CDR2: SQVTM and ANQGSEA. V was cut by 4 bases and J by 2 bases, with 12 bases left in between. CDR3 length equals 14 residues. The CDR3 sequence is CSVVVGGGNQPQHF. DNA of the CDR3: TGCAGCGTTGTAGTAGGGGGTGGCAATCAGCCCCAGCATTTT.

V and J are TRBV11-2 and TRBJ1-2; 11 bases are a match to TRBD1. The CDR3 runs to 16 residues. V shed 4 bases, J shed 7 bases, and the junction held 11 bases outside the gene matches. The germline V gene encodes CDR1 SGHAT and CDR2 FQNNGV. DNA for the CDR3: TGTGCCAGCAGCTCCGCCGGACAGGGGGCCGAAGGTGGCTACACCTTC. It encodes CASSSAGQGAEGGYTF.

V is TRBV10-3 and J is TRBJ2-3; D is possibly TRBD1 (6 bases). The germline CDR1 and CDR2 sequences are ENHRY and SYGVKD. The CDR3 is 15 residues long. Trimming removed 8 bases at V and 0 bases at J, with 15 bases between. Written as DNA, the CDR3 is TGTGCCATCGGGCCAAACAGGGATAGCACAGATACGCAGTATTTT. It encodes CAIGPNRDSTDTQYF.

V gene TRBV28 combines with J gene TRBJ2-6; maybe TRBD2 (5 bases). Trimming cost V 5 bases and J 16 bases, with 15 bases left between them. The CDR3 loop spans 12 amino acids. Germline values: CDR1 MDHEN, CDR2 SYDVKM. This chain's CDR3 is CASSAGVEILTF. The CDR3 coding sequence is TGTGCCAGCAGTGCGGGCGTCGAGATACTGACTTTC.

Here the CDR3 reads CARKDRSSNEQFF. The CDR3 region has the DNA TGTGCCAGGAAGGACAGGTCTAGTAATGAGCAGTTCTTC. The V gene is TRBV27, the J gene TRBJ2-1; 7 bases are a match to TRBD1. From germline, CDR1 is MNHEY and CDR2 SMNVEV (reference sequence). The J segment lost 7 bases and the V segment lost 9 bases, leaving 9 bases of the junction unmatched. The CDR3 is made up of 13 amino acids.

The chain recombines TRBV5-1 with TRBJ2-1, with TRBD1 as a possible D gene (5 bases). Germline CDR1 reads SGHRS; CDR2 reads YFSETQ. The CDR3 spans 13 residues. Trimming cost V 6 bases and J 0 bases, with 7 bases left between them. CDR3 protein: CASKQDSYNEQFF. As DNA, the CDR3 is TGCGCCAGCAAACAGGACTCCTACAATGAGCAGTTCTTC.

The gene calls are TRBV28 and TRBJ2-2, with 10 bases that match TRBD1. The V gene's germline CDR1 is MDHEN and CDR2 SYDVKM. After removal of 6 bases from V and 0 bases from J, the junction contained 10 bases not matched to a gene. This CDR3 region has 18 residues. CDR3: CASSPRPGQGTNTGELFF. The CDR3, as DNA: TGTGCCAGCAGCCCACGTCCGGGACAGGGGACGAACACCGGGGAGCTGTTTTTT. Full variable domain (rest looked up from reference TRBV28 and TRBJ2-2): DVKVTQSSRYLVKRTGEKVFLECVQDMDHENMFWYRQDPGLGLRLIYFSYDVKMKEKGDIPEGYSVSREKKERFSLILESASTNQTSMYLCASSPRPGQGTNTGELFFGEGSRLTVL.

This chain connects TRBV5-5 to TRBJ2-3, with a weak D call TRBD1 (6 bases). Trimming removed 1 base from V and 2 bases from J, with 8 bases in between. The CDR3 length is 14 residues. Looked up from germline, CDR1 is SGHKS and CDR2 is YYEKEE (reference sequence). DNA of the CDR3: TGTGCCAGCAGCTTGATGGGGGCCACAGATACGCAGTATTTT. Amino acids: CASSLMGATDTQYF.

The V call is TRBV25-1, the J call TRBJ2-1; D unresolved. The length of the CDR3 is 12 residues. The germline CDR1 and CDR2 sequences are MGHDK and SYGVNS. With 2 bases removed from V and 7 bases from J, the gap between germline ends came to 6 bases. CDR3 loop: CASSEVRNEQFF. The CDR3 DNA follows: TGTGCCAGCAGTGAAGTTCGGAATGAGCAGTTCTTC.

This clone has just a few counts. The chain has TRBV7-9 and TRBJ2-7; 12 bases match TRBD1. Trimming cost V 5 bases and J 4 bases; bases outside gene matches: 6. Per germline, CDR1 SEHNR and CDR2 FQNEAQ (reference sequence). This CDR3 spans 15 amino acids. Written as DNA, the CDR3 is TGTGCCAGCAGCGTGGGACAGGGGGCCTTTTACGAGCAGTACTTC. Translated: CASSVGQGAFYEQYF.

This rearrangement joins TRBV5-1 to TRBJ1-6; no definite D call. Trimming stripped 0 bases from V and 0 bases from J, with 7 bases between. CDR3 length: 16 amino acids. Germline V gene data show CDR1 as SGHRS and CDR2 as YFSETQ. The CDR3 DNA follows: TGCGCCAGCAGCTTGGAAGGGAGCTCCTATAATTCACCCCTCCACTTT. Amino acid sequence: CASSLEGSSYNSPLHF.

This chain joins TRBV7-9 and TRBJ2-1; 11 bases are a match to TRBD2. V was pared by 5 bases and J by 9 bases, with 6 bases of the junction left unmatched. Germline CDR1 and CDR2: SEHNR and FQNEAQ (reference sequence). This CDR3 has 14 residues. DNA of the CDR3: TGTGCCAGCAGCACGGGACTAGCGGAGGGTGAGCAGTTCTTC. Amino acids: CASSTGLAEGEQFF.